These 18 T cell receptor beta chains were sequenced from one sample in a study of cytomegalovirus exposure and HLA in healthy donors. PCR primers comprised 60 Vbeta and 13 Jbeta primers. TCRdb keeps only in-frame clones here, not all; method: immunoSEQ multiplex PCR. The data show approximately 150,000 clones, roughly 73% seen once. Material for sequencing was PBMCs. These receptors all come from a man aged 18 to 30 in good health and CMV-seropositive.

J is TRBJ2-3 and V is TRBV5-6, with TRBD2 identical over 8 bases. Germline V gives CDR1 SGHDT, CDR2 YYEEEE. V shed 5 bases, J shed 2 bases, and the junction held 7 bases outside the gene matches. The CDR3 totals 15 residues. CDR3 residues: CASRRLALITDTQYF. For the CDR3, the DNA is TGTGCCAGCAGGCGACTAGCGCTTATCACAGATACGCAGTATTTT.

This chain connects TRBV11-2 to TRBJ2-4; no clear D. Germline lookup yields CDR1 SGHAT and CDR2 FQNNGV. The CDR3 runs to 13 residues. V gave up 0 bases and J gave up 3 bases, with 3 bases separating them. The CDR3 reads CASSLDLKNIQYF. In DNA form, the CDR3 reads TGTGCCAGCAGCTTAGACCTCAAAAACATTCAGTACTTC.

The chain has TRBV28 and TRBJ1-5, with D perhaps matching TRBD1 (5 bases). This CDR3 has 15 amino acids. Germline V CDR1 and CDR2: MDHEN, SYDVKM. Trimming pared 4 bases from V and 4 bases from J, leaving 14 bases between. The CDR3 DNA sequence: TGTGCCAGCAGTTCCGGGACTATCGGGAATCAGCCCCAGCATTTT. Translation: CASSSGTIGNQPQHF. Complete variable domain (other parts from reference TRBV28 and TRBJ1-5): DVKVTQSSRYLVKRTGEKVFLECVQDMDHENMFWYRQDPGLGLRLIYFSYDVKMKEKGDIPEGYSVSREKKERFSLILESASTNQTSMYLCASSSGTIGNQPQHFGDGTRLSIL.

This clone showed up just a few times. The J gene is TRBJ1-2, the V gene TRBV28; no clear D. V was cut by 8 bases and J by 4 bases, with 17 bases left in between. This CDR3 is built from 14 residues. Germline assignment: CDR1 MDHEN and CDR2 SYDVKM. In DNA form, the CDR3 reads TGTGCCAGCCGCCGCTCGGGAGGTGGCTATGGCTACACCTTC. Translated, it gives CASRRSGGGYGYTF.

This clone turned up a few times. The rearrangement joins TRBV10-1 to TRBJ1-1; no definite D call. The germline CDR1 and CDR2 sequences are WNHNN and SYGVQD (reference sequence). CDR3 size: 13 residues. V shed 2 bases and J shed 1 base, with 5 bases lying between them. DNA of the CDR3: TGCGCCAGCAGTGAGCGGGGGAACACTGAAGCTTTCTTT. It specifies CASSERGNTEAFF.

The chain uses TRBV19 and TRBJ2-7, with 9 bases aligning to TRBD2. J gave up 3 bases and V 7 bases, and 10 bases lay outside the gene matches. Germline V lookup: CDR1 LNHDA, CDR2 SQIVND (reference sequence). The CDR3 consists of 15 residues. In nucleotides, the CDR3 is TGTGCCAGTACGAAGGTAGCGGGAGCGGGCTACGAGCAGTACTTC. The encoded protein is CASTKVAGAGYEQYF.

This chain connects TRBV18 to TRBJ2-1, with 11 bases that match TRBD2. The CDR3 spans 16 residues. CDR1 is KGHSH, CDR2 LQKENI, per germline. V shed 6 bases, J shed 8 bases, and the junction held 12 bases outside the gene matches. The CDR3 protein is CASSLIAGGPRDEQFF. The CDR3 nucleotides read TGTGCCAGCTCCCTCATAGCGGGAGGGCCCAGGGATGAGCAGTTCTTC.

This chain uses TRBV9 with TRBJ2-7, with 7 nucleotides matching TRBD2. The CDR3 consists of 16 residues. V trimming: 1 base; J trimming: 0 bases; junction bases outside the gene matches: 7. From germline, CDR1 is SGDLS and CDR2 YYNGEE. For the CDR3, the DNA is TGTGCCAGCAGCGTACACCCTGCGGGAGCCTCCTACGAGCAGTACTTC. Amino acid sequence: CASSVHPAGASYEQYF.

CDR3: CSVILADTDTQYF. The CDR3 DNA is TGCAGCGTCATACTAGCGGACACAGATACGCAGTATTTT. V and J are TRBV29-1 and TRBJ2-3; 8 bases line up with TRBD2. The CDR3 is 13 amino acids. Germline CDR1 and CDR2: SQVTM and ANQGSEA. V was pared by 6 bases and J by 2 bases, with 4 bases of the junction left unmatched.

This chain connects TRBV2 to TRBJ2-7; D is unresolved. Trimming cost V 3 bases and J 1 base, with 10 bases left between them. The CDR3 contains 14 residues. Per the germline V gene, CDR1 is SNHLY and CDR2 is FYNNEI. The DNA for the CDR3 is TGTGCCAGCAGTGAGAGCCTGCTATCCTACGAGCAGTACTTC. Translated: CASSESLLSYEQYF. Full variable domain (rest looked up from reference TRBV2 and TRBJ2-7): EPEVTQTPSHQVTQMGQEVILRCVPISNHLYFYWYRQILGQKVEFLVSFYNNEISEKSEIFDDQFSVERPDGSNFTLKIRSTKLEDSAMYFCASSESLLSYEQYFGPGTRLTVT.

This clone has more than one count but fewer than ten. CDR3 sequence (DNA): TGTGCCAGCTCAGCGGGAGGCACTAGCTCTGGGGCCAACGTCCTGACTTTC. As protein: CASSAGGTSSGANVLTF. The rearrangement uses TRBV28 and TRBJ2-6, with 9 bases lining up with TRBD2. V was pared by 8 bases and J by 0 bases, with 8 bases of the junction left unmatched. The CDR3 extends over 17 amino acids. Germline loops: CDR1 MDHEN, CDR2 SYDVKM.

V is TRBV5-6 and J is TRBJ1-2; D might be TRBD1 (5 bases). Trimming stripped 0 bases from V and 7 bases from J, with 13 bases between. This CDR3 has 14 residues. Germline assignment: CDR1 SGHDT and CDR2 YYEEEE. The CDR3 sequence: CASSLGSWGLGYTF. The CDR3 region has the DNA TGTGCCAGCAGCTTGGGGTCATGGGGCCTTGGCTACACCTTC.

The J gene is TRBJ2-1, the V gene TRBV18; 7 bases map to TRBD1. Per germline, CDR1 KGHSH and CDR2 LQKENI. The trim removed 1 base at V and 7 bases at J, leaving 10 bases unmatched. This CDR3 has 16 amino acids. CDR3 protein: CASSPLGTGAGNEQFF. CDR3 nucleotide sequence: TGTGCCAGCTCACCACTTGGAACAGGGGCTGGGAATGAGCAGTTCTTC.

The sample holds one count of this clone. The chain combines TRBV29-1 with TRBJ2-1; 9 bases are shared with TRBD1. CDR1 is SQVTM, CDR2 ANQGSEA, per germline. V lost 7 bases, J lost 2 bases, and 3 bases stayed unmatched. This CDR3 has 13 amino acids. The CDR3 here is CSADRGPYNEQFF. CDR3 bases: TGCAGCGCGGACAGGGGACCCTACAATGAGCAGTTCTTC.

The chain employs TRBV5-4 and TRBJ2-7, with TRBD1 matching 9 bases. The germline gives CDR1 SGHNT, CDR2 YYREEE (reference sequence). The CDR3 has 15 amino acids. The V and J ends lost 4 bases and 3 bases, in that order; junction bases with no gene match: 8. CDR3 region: CASSPSGTGSYEQYF. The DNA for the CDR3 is TGTGCCAGCAGCCCTTCCGGGACAGGGAGCTACGAGCAGTACTTC.

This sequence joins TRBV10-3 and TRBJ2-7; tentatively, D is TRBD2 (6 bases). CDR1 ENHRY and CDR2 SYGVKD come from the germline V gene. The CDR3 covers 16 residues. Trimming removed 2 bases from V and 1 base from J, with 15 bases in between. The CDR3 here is CAISESGLTDSYEQYF. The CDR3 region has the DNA TGTGCCATCAGTGAGAGCGGACTAACGGATTCCTACGAGCAGTACTTC.

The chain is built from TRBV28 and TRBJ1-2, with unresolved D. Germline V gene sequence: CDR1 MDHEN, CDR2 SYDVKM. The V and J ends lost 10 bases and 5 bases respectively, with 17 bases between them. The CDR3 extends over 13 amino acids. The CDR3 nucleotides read TGTGCCACCCAGTGGGCAACGGATTATGGCTACACCTTC. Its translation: CATQWATDYGYTF.

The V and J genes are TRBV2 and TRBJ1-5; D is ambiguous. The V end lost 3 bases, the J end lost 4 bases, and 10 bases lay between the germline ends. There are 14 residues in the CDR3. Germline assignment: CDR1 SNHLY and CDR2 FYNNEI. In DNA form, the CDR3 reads TGTGCCAGCAGTGAGCGGGCTCGGAATCAGCCCCAGCATTTT. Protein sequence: CASSERARNQPQHF.